Sequencing of this T cell receptor (beta chain) was carried out in a study of OX40 agonist ivuxolimab in advanced cancers. Looking at the study overall: Ivuxolimab was an agonistic, fully human IgG2 monoclonal antibody directed against OX40 (CD134), a costimulatory receptor. Of the approximately 54 dose-escalation patients, hepatocellular carcinoma was present in some 19, melanoma in some 15, renal cell carcinoma in 9 and head and neck cancer in 9. The paper covers the monotherapy dose-escalation part of the phase I ivuxolimab trial, which included N of about 50 patients. In the dose-escalation cohort, nearly 85% of patients were male, and the mean age was around 65 years with a range of roughly 20 to 80. Prior anti-PD-1, anti-PD-L1 or anti-CTLA-4 therapy was permitted, and checkpoint inhibitors had been received by around 39% of dose-escalation patients. The purpose of peripheral TCRbeta sequencing was to test whether ivuxolimab changed TCR sequence diversity and led to clonal T-cell expansion. Partial responses occurred in three dose-escalation patients: two with cutaneous melanoma and one with hepatocellular carcinoma. Intravenous ivuxolimab was administered to patients every 2 weeks at six dose levels: 0.01, 0.1, 0.3, 1.5, 3 and 10 mg/kg.

Points on this clone: Its antigen specificity is not known. No base-level quality is on record; no much larger clone is a single base apart.

Patients with a history of autoimmune disease or receiving systemic immunosuppression were excluded from the trial. Peripheral blood for TCR sequencing was collected from all dose cohorts at baseline, on cycle 4 day 1, and on cycle 7 day 1. The samples were drawn from a first-in-human, open-label, multicenter phase I dose-escalation trial of ivuxolimab. Adults with locally advanced or metastatic melanoma, renal cell, hepatocellular, or head and neck squamous cell carcinoma were enrolled in the trial. Before TCR sequencing, CD4+ and CD8+ T cells were separately sorted from peripheral blood. What the work shows at the level of the full study, not this receptor alone: Antigen specificity was not determined for the clonally expanded peripheral T cells. After ivuxolimab, expanded clones were on average more numerous among CD8+ T cells than among CD4+ T cells. Low levels of normalized T-cell clonal expansion were also shown by some nonresponding patients. Partial responders in the 0.1-3.0 mg/kg groups had among the lowest normalized peripheral clonal expansion, especially among CD8+ T cells. At doses from 0.1 to 3.0 mg/kg, clonal expansion was seen in both CD4+ and CD8+ blood T cells between baseline and week 6.

Genomic DNA was isolated from the sorted cells so that the TCRbeta CDR3 region could be sequenced. The immunoSEQ Assay was used to sequence the TCRbeta CDR3 regions. Entries here come from immuneACCESS through TCRdb and include only in-frame sequences with V and J called. Some clones fail to appear in such tables; in the studies checked, an unresolved V gene covers under half of the shortfall, and the cause of the remainder is unknown. This sample holds tens of thousands of clones; 65% to 85% were observed only once. Jointly, the top ten make up roughly 1.9% of the sample. As encoded in the germline V gene, CDR1 is SQVTM while CDR2 is ANQGSEA. From the cysteine up to the phenylalanine, the CDR3 has a length of 12 residues. The sequence is cut down to CDR3 DNA, 36 bases in frame from base 1. The junction shows trimming of 4 bases on V and 1 base on J, plus 7 bases between the germline ends.

This clonotype originated in an adult with an advanced solid tumor such as melanoma, head and neck, liver or kidney cancer. The chain employs TRBV29-1 and TRBJ1-1; no D gene is confidently identified. The source was CD4+ or CD8+ T cells sorted from blood, collected in a trial of the OX40 agonist ivuxolimab. The CDR3 reads CSVAGRNTEAFF. The DNA sequence is given as TGCAGCGTTGCTGGCCGGAACACTGAAGCTTTCTTT.